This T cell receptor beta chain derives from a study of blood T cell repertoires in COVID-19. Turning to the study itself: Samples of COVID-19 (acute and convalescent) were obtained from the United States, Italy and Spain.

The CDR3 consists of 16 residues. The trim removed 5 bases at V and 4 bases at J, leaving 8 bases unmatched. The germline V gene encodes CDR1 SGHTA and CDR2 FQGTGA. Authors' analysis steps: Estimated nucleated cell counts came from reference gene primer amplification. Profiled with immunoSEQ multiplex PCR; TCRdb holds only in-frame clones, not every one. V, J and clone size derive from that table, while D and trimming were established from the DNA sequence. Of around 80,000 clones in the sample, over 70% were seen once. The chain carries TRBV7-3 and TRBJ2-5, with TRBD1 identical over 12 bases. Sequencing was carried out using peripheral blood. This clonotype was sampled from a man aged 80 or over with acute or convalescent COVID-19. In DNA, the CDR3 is TGTGCCAGCAGCCCCGGGACAGGGGGCTTCGGAGAGACCCAGTACTTC. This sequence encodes CASSPGTGGFGETQYF.